This record concerns one T cell receptor (beta chain) sequence. This sample is drawn from a study of OX40 agonist ivuxolimab in advanced cancers. The table came from immunoSEQ multiplex PCR; TCRdb's copy has only in-frame clones and leaves some out. The data hold about 100,000 clones, with 89% observed a single time. The TCR comes from an adult with an advanced solid tumor such as melanoma, head and neck, liver or kidney cancer. The sample here was CD4+ or CD8+ T cells sorted from blood, taken in a trial of the OX40 agonist ivuxolimab.

The CDR3 coding sequence is TGCGCCAGCACCCCCTCAGGAGTCACCTACGAGCAGTACTTC. Translated, it gives CASTPSGVTYEQYF. The V and J genes are TRBV5-1 and TRBJ2-7; unclear D gene. Per germline, CDR1 SGHRS and CDR2 YFSETQ. The CDR3 extends over 14 amino acids. Trimming pared 6 bases from V and 2 bases from J, leaving 15 bases between.